This paragraph covers one T cell receptor beta chain sequence. Its antigen is undetermined. The junction departs from the called germline gene at one end, perhaps through a read error. CDR1 is LGHNA, CDR2 YNFKEQ, per germline. The CDR3 is made up of 14 amino acids. Making TCR beta cDNA involved approximately 0.5 ug total RNA and a constant-region primer. Library construction for TCR beta comprised three nested multiplex PCR rounds performed with slightly modified ARM-PCR. TRBV1-TRBV30 forward primers paired with a C-beta reverse primer were used in the first two PCR rounds, which ran approximately 11 cycles each. TCRdb called the multiplex PCR reads again in MiXCR, with one record for every CDR3 protein. Of about 200,000 distinct CDR3 sequences listed, about two thirds were seen once; the top ten hold under 7.5%. For blood RNA, unsorted whole blood served as the source, and germline DNA was extracted too.

This record comes from a study of tumor-infiltrating lymphocytes in primary liver carcinoma. As for the study in general: Patients comprised men and women whose ages fell between 30 and 69 years. Notes on the study in general: Tumor top-250-clone fractions significantly exceeded those of blood (p = 0.039).

This chain uses TRBV4-2 with TRBJ2-4, with TRBD2 as a possible D gene (5 bases). The sample consisted of peripheral blood. The clonotype was recovered from a woman aged 55-69 years with primary liver carcinoma and hepatitis B virus infection. Here the CDR3 reads CASSQGGAKNTQYF. CDR3 DNA: TGTGCCAGCAGCCAAGGGGGAGCCAAAAACACTCAGTACTTC.